The clone carrying this T cell receptor (beta chain) was seen many times. Its target is not known. In the original processing: CDR3 differences across clinicopathological groups were used to build a distant-metastasis classifier for papillary thyroid cancer. With MiXCR, TCRdb called clones anew from the PCR reads. What appears here as the V and J calls and clone size reflects TCRdb's work, not the paper's. The table has about 92,000 clones, about 15% seen once. This entry comes from a study of metastatic and nonmetastatic thyroid tumors. On the study more broadly: It was across blood and tumor or nodule tissue from malignant and benign thyroid patients that repertoires were compared.

Until they underwent thyroid surgery, no patient had received any treatment. Germline lookup yields CDR1 MNHEY and CDR2 SVGEGT. V gave up 2 bases and J gave up 9 bases, with 19 bases separating them. CDR3 size: 15 residues. Study-level points and caveats: Reported TCR beta diversity, measured in blood and tumor, was significantly higher for malignant thyroid tumors than for benign nodules.

The specimen sequenced was blood. The genes are TRBV6-2 or TRBV6-3 and TRBJ1-1; TRBD1 might be the D (5 bases). This clonotype originated in a female donor with papillary thyroid cancer or a benign thyroid nodule (not recorded which). Some clones in this sample may be carry-over from other donors' samples. CDR3 in DNA: TGTGCCAGCAGTTACGACCCCGGGGGGTACCTCAAAGCTTTCTTT. Its translation is CASSYDPGGYLKAFF.